This TCR beta chain stems from a study of neurological immune-mediated disorders. At the level of the study: The roughly 35 multiple sclerosis patients comprised 31 that were relapsing-remitting and 3 that were secondary progressive. Study results and caveats: Clinical features showed no association with the multiple sclerosis repertoire cluster, and MRI features showed none either. CDR3 amino acid sequences of expanded clones were not shared across subjects, a result suggesting private repertoires in all groups.

Germline-derived CDR1 and CDR2 are SGHTS and YDEGEE. Trimming removed 9 bases from V and 2 bases from J, with 1 base in between. This CDR3 spans 9 amino acids. This clonotype was recorded at least ten times. Its specificity is unknown. The cDNA came from 5'RACE, which used 10-nucleotide random UMIs. TCRdb re-called the 5' RACE reads with MiXCR, one entry per CDR3 protein. The table has some 22,000 distinct CDR3 sequences, 17% seen once. V and J are TRBV5-8 and TRBJ2-3; D remains unclear. This TCR was sampled from a woman aged 18-29 years with multiple sclerosis. Sequencing was done on a sample of CD8+ T cells from blood. In DNA, the CDR3 is TGTGCCACCACAGATACGCAGTATTTT. Amino acid sequence: CATTDTQYF.